This T cell receptor (beta chain) came from a study of blood T cell repertoires in COVID-19. Study details: Samples came from the United States, Italy and Spain, spanning acute and convalescent COVID-19. T cells, B-cell-depleted T cells, or PBMCs provided the cDNA or gDNA that served as material.

As handled by the study authors: Using reference gene primer amplification, nucleated cell counts were estimated. The assay was immunoSEQ multiplex PCR, and TCRdb's table has in-frame clones only and misses some. V and J calls and clone size are copied from that table; D and trimming were computed from the DNA. The sample records about 130,000 clones, around nine tenths being singletons. Sample: peripheral blood. This TCR was recovered from a woman of 80 years or more with acute or convalescent COVID-19.

CDR3 amino acids: CASRHTGNTGELFF. CDR3 in DNA: TGTGCCAGCAGGCATACAGGGAACACCGGGGAGCTGTTTTTT. The chain has TRBV6-1 and TRBJ2-2, with D tentatively TRBD1 (5 bases). The CDR3 has 14 amino acids. Trimming pared 6 bases from V and 1 base from J, leaving 9 bases between. Germline V gene sequence: CDR1 MNHNS, CDR2 SASEGT.